This T cell receptor beta chain is from a study of blood T cell repertoires in COVID-19. Study in general: Donors in the United States, Italy and Spain gave samples during acute or convalescent COVID-19. PBMCs, B-cell-depleted T cells, or T cells provided the cDNA or gDNA that made up the material.

This clone appeared a single time. The CDR3 is made up of 16 amino acids. Germline lookup yields CDR1 MGHDK and CDR2 SYGVNS. V lost 4 bases and J lost 0; bases outside the gene matches: 5. As originally analysed: By means of reference gene primer amplification, nucleated cell counts were estimated. Profiling relied on immunoSEQ multiplex PCR, and the TCRdb table lists in-frame clones only, not all of them. V and J calls and clone size are as listed in that table; D and trimming were resolved from the DNA. Of over 120,000 clones in the sample, about 91% were seen once. Sequenced input: peripheral blood. This clonotype was obtained from a woman aged 50 to 65 with acute or convalescent COVID-19. The V gene is TRBV25-1, the J gene TRBJ2-3, with 9 bases identical to TRBD2. The CDR3 nucleotides are TGTGCCAGCAGTGGGGCAGCGGGGGGTAGCACAGATACGCAGTATTTT. The encoded protein is CASSGAAGGSTDTQYF.